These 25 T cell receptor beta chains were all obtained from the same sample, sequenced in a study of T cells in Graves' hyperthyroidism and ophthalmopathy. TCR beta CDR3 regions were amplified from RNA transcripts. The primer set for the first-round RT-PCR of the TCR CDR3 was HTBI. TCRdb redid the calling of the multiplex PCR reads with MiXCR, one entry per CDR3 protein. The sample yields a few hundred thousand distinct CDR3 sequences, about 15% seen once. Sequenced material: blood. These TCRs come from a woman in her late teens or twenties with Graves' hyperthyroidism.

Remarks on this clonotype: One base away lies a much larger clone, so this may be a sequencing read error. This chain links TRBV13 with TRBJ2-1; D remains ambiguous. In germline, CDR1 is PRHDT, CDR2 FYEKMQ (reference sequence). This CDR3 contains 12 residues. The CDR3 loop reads CVSSSDGNEQFF. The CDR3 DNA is TGTGTCAGCAGCTCTGACGGCAATGAGCAGTTCTTC.

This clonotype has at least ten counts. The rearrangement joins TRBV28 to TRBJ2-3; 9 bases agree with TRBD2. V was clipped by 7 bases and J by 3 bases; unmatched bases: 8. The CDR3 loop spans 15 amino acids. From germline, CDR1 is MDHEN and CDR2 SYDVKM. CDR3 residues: CASMGGGAVTDTQYF. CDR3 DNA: TGTGCCAGCATGGGCGGGGGGGCCGTAACAGATACGCAGTATTTT.

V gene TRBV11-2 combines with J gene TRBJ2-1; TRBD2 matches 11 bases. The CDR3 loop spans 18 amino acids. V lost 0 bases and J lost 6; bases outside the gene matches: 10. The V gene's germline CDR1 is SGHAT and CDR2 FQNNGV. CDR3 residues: CASSLEWASGRTGNEQFF. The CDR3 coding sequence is TGTGCCAGCAGCTTAGAATGGGCTAGCGGGAGGACAGGCAATGAGCAGTTCTTC.

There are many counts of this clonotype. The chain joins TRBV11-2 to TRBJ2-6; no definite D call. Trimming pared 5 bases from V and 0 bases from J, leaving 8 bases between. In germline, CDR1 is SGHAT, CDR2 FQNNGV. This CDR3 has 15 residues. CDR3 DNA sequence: TGTGCCAGCAGCCTGACTGGCTCTGGGGCCAACGTCCTGACTTTC. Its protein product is CASSLTGSGANVLTF.

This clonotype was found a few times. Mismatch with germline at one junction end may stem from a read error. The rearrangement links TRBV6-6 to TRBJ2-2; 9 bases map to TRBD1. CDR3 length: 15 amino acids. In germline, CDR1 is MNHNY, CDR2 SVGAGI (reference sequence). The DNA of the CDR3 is TGTGCCAGCAATTACTCTACAGGGGGCATAGAGGAGCTGTTTTTT. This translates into CASNYSTGGIEELFF.

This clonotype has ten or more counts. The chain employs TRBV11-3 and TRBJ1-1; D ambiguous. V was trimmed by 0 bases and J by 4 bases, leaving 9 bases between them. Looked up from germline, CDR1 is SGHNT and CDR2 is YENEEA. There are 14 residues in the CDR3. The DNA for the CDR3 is TGTGCCAGCAGCTTAGATGGGCATCGCACTGAAGCTTTCTTT. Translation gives CASSLDGHRTEAFF.

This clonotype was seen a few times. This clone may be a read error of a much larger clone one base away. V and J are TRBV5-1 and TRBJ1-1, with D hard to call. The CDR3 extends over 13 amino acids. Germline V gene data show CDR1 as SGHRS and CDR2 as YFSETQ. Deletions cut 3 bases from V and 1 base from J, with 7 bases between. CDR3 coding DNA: TGCGCCAGCAGCTCGCTTGGGAACACTGAAGCTTTCTTT. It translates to CASSSLGNTEAFF.

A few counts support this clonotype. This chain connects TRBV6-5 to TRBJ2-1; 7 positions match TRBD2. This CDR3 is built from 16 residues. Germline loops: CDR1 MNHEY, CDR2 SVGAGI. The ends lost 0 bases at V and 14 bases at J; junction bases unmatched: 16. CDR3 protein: CASSYSETSSTPVEFF. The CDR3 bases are TGTGCCAGCAGTTACTCCGAGACTAGCTCAACACCAGTGGAGTTCTTC.

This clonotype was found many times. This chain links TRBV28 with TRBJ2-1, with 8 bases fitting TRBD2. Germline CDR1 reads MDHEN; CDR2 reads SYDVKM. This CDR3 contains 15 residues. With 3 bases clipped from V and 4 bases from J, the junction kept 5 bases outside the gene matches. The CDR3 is CASSFAAGAYNEQFF. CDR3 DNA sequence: TGTGCCAGCAGTTTCGCAGCGGGGGCTTACAATGAGCAGTTCTTC.

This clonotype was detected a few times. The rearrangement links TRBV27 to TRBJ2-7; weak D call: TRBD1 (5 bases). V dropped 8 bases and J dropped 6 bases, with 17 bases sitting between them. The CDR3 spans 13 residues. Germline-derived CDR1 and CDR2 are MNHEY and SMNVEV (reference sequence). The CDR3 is CASRGQVKSEQYF. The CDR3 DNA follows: TGTGCCAGCCGAGGACAAGTTAAAAGCGAGCAGTACTTC.

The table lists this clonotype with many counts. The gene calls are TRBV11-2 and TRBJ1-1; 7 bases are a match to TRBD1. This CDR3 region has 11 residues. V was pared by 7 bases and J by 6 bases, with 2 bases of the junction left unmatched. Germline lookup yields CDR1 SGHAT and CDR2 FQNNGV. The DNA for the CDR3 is TGTGCCAGCAACAGGGGCGCTGAAGCTTTCTTT. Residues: CASNRGAEAFF.

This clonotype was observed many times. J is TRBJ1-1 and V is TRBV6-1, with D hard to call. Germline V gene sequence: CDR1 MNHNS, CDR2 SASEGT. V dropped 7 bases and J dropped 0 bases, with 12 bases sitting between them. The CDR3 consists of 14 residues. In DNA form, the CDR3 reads TGTGCCAGCACCCCCGGGATAGTGAACACTGAAGCTTTCTTT. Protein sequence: CASTPGIVNTEAFF.

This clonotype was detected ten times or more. CDR3 sequence: CASSMGGYGYTF. The CDR3 DNA is TGTGCCAGTAGTATGGGGGGGTATGGCTACACCTTC. The rearrangement joins TRBV19 to TRBJ1-2; D is perhaps TRBD1 (5 bases). Germline CDR1 LNHDA, CDR2 SQIVND (reference sequence). The CDR3 contains 12 residues. Trimming removed 3 bases from V and 5 bases from J, with 7 bases in between.

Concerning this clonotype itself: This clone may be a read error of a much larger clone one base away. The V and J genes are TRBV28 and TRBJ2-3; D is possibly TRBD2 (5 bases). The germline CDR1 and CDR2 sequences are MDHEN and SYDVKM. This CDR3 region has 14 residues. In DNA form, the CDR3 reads TGTGCCAGCAGATCAGCGGTAACCACAGATGCGCAGTATTTT. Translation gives CASRSAVTTDAQYF.

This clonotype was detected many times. The CDR3 region has the DNA TGCAGTGCTAGAGATGAACGTCGGCTTCAGCATTTT. The encoded protein is CSARDERRLQHF. This chain links TRBV20-1 with TRBJ1-5; D gene ambiguous. The CDR3 has 12 amino acids. From germline, CDR1 is DFQATT and CDR2 SNEGSKA (reference sequence). Trimming cost V 0 bases and J 13 bases, with 13 bases left between them.

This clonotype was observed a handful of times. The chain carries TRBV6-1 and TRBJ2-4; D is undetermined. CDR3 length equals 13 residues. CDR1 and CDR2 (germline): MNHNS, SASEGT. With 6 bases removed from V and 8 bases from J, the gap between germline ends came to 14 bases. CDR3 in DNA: TGTGCCAGCAGCGAGGATATCATGGACATTCAGTACTTC. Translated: CASSEDIMDIQYF.

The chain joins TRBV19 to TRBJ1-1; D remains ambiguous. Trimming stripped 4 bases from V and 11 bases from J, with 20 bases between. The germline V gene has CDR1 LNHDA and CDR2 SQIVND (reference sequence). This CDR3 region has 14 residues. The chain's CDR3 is CASSTPRAAAGAFF. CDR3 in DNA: TGTGCCAGTAGTACTCCGCGGGCCGCCGCGGGGGCTTTCTTT.

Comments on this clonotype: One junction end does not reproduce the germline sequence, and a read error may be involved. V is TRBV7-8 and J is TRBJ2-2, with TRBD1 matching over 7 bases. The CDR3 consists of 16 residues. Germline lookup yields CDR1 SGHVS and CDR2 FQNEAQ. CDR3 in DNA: TGTGCCAGCCGTACACTACAGGGGTCGAACACCGGGGAGCTGCTTTTT. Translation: CASRTLQGSNTGELLF.

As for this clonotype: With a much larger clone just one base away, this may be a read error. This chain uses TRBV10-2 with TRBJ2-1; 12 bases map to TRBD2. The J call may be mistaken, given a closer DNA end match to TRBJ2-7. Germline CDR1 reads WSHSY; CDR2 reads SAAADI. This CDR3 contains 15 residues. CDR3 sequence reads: CASKLAGGYYNEQYF. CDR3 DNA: TGCGCCAGTAAACTAGCGGGGGGTTACTACAATGAGCAGTACTTC.

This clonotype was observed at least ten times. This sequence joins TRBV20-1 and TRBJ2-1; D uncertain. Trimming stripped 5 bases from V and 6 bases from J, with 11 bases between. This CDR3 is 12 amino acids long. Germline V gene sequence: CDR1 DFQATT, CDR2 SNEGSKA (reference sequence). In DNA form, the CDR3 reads TGCAGTGCTGGTACATTGATCAATGAGCAGTTCTTC. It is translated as CSAGTLINEQFF.

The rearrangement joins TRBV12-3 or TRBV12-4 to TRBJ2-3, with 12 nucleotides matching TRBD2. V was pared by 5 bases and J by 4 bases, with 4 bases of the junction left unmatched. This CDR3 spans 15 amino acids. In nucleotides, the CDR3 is TGTGCCAGCAGTGCGACTAGCGGGAGCGCAGATACGCAGTATTTT. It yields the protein CASSATSGSADTQYF.

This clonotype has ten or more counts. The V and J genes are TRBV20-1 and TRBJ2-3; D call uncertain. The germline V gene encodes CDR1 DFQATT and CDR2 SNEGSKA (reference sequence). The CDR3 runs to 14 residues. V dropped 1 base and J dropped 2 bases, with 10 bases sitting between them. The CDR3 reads CSARGLLNTDTQYF. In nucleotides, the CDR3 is TGCAGTGCTAGAGGACTCCTCAACACAGATACGCAGTATTTT.

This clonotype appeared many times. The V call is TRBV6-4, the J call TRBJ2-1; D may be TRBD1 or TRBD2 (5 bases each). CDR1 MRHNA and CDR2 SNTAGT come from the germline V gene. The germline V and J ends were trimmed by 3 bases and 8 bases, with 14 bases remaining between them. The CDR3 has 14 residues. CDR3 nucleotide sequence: TGTGCCAGCAGTGAGAGGGGCGGTTCGGATGAGCAGTTCTTC. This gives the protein CASSERGGSDEQFF.

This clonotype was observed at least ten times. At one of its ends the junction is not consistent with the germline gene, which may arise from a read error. The CDR3 spells CASSLAGWETQYF. In DNA, the CDR3 is TGTGCCAGCAGTTTAGCGGGATGGGAGACCCAGTACTTC. V gene TRBV7-9 combines with J gene TRBJ2-5, with 8 bases lining up with TRBD2. The CDR3 sequence is 13 residues long. Per the germline V gene, CDR1 is SEHNR and CDR2 is FQNEAQ (reference sequence). Full variable domain (rest looked up from reference TRBV7-9 and TRBJ2-5): DTGVSQNPRHKITKRGQNVTFRCDPISEHNRLYWYRQTLGQGPEFLTYFQNEAQLEKSRLLSDRFSAERPKGSFSTLEIQRTEQGDSAMYLCASSLAGWETQYFGPGTRLLVL.

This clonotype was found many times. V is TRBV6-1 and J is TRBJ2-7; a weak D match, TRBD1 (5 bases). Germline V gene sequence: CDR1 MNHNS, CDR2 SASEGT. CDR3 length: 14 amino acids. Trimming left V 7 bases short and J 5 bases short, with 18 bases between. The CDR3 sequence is CASTPDGAIHEQYF. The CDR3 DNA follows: TGTGCCAGCACCCCCGATGGGGCGATCCACGAGCAGTACTTC.